These T cell receptor beta chains were read from a single sample in a study of T cell responses to AZD1222 COVID-19 vaccine. Produced via immunoSEQ multiplex PCR; TCRdb's table is partial and in-frame only. This sample carries about 160,000 clones, roughly nine tenths of them seen once, and the ten largest clones take approximately 0.98%. This specimen consisted of peripheral blood, obtained 28 days after the second AZD1222 dose. The source is an adult who received the AZD1222 COVID-19 vaccine. The CDR3 runs from the conserved cysteine through the conserved F or W. The D gene is left open where the match is weak. Where a row states a size, it is once, few, many or the class of an expanded clone; other rows omit it.

d_gene | abundance | j_gene | v_gene | CDR3nt | CDR3aa
NA | NA | TRBJ2-7 | TRBV7-9 | TGTGCCAGCAGGTCGGGCGGGGTCAATTCCTACGAGCAGTACTTC | CASRSGGVNSYEQYF
NA | NA | TRBJ1-3 | TRBV15 | TGTGCCACCAGCAGAGGCGGCAGCCTGCGCTCTGGAAACACCATATATTTT | CATSRGGSLRSGNTIYF
NA | NA | TRBJ1-2 | TRBV2 | TGTGCCAGCAGTGATCGGGGGGCCACGCACTATGGCTACACCTTC | CASSDRGATHYGYTF
NA | NA | TRBJ1-6 | TRBV19 | TGTGCCAGTAGTTTACAGGGTGGTGATTCACCCCTCCACTTT | CASSLQGGDSPLHF
NA | NA | TRBJ1-1 | TRBV19 | TGTGCCAGTAGGCCGAAGCGGGGGTTGAACACTGAAGCTTTCTTT | CASRPKRGLNTEAFF
TRBD1 | once | TRBJ1-5 | TRBV5-1 | TGCGCCAGCAGCTTGGAACAGGGGGCTCAGCCCCAGCATTTT | CASSLEQGAQPQHF
NA | NA | TRBJ1-5 | TRBV3-1/TRBV3-2 | TGTGCCAGCAGCCAAGATTGGGCTCCAGCTCAGCCCCAGCATTTT | CASSQDWAPAQPQHF
NA | NA | TRBJ1-1 | TRBV6-5 | TGTGCCAGCAGTTACGCCTCAGACACTGAAGCTTTCTTT | CASSYASDTEAFF
TRBD1 | NA | TRBJ1-1 | TRBV30 | TGTGCCTTTAGGGGGCTGAACACTGAAGCTTTCTTT | CAFRGLNTEAFF
NA | NA | TRBJ1-2 | TRBV11-2 | TGTGCCAGCAGCATTGCCCAGTCTGGTGGGGTCCTAGACTTC | CASSIAQSGGVLDF
TRBD1 | NA | TRBJ2-3 | TRBV4-2 | TGTGCCAGCAGCCGTGGACAGGGGTTCGATACGCAGTATTTT | CASSRGQGFDTQYF
NA | NA | TRBJ1-5 | TRBV4-1 | TGCGCCAGCAGCCAAGATCGAGGGGGTGGTGGGAGCAATCAGCCCCAGCATTTT | CASSQDRGGGGSNQPQHF
TRBD1 | NA | TRBJ1-2 | TRBV11-2 | TGTGCCAGCAGCCCACCCAGGGGGACCTCCTTCTATGGCTACACCTTC | CASSPPRGTSFYGYTF
TRBD1 | NA | TRBJ1-1 | TRBV19 | TGTGCCAGTAGTATCCGGACAGGGTCCACTGAAGCTTTCTTT | CASSIRTGSTEAFF